Listed below are T cell receptor beta chains from one sample, sequenced in a study of T cells in tumors after PD-1 blockade. Repertoires were generated with immunoSEQ multiplex PCR, while TCRdb's copy carries only in-frame clones and drops some. The table shows 14,000 to 15,000 clones, with 82% occurring only once. Sequences were derived from PBMCs, sampled after anti-PD-1 treatment. These receptors came from a human donor with basal cell carcinoma. The CDR3 runs from the conserved cysteine through the conserved F or W. A D gene is named only where the DNA matches it firmly. Not all rows give a size; the values are once, few, many and, for expanded clones, a class.

CDR3nt,CDR3aa,v_gene,d_gene,abundance,j_gene
TGTGCCAGCAGTGAATTGACAGGGGTTAGCGAAAAACTGTTTTTT,CASSELTGVSEKLFF,TRBV25-1,TRBD1,.,TRBJ1-4
TGTGCCAGCAGCCCGGCAGGGGTGGCCTACGAGCAGTACTTC,CASSPAGVAYEQYF,TRBV7-6,.,.,TRBJ2-7
TGTGCCAGCAGGAACCGGGAGACAGATACGCAGTATTTT,CASRNRETDTQYF,TRBV6-5,.,.,TRBJ2-3
TGCGCCAGCAGCCAAGAACCGAATGAGCAGTTCTTC,CASSQEPNEQFF,TRBV4-3,.,.,TRBJ2-1
TGTGCCAGCAGCTTAGTCCCCCGTGCCACCGGGGAGCTGTTTTTT,CASSLVPRATGELFF,TRBV7-2,.,.,TRBJ2-2
TGTGCCAGCAGTTACGGGTGTAATGAGCAGTTCTTC,CASSYGCNEQFF,TRBV6-2/TRBV6-3,.,.,TRBJ2-1
TGTGCCAGCAGTGACTGGGGGGAGAGCTCCTACGAGCAGTACTTC,CASSDWGESSYEQYF,TRBV7-2,.,.,TRBJ2-7
TGTGCCAGCAGCACAAAGGGAACTAATGAAAAACTGTTTTTT,CASSTKGTNEKLFF,TRBV2,.,.,TRBJ1-4
TGCGCCAGCAGGGATAGACAGGGCGGGGAGCAGTACTTC,CASRDRQGGEQYF,TRBV10-1,TRBD1,.,TRBJ2-7
TGTGCCAGCAGCCAAGATGTTCCGGCTAGCGGGACCCAGTACTTC,CASSQDVPASGTQYF,TRBV4-2,TRBD2,.,TRBJ2-5
TGTCCCACCTGTTATGGGGGGGCGGGGGAGGGGAGCTCCTACAATGAGCAGTTCTTC,CPTCYGGAGEGSSYNEQFF,TRBV2,.,.,TRBJ2-1
TGTGCCAGCAGTGAATCCAGCGGCGTCGGGAAGGAGTACTTC,CASSESSGVGKEYF,TRBV25-1,.,.,TRBJ2-7
TGTGCCAGTAGTATAGAGTTGGGGCAACCCTACGAGCAGTACTTC,CASSIELGQPYEQYF,TRBV19,.,.,TRBJ2-7
TGTGCCAGCAGCCCCGGGACAGACTCCTATGGCTACACCTTC,CASSPGTDSYGYTF,TRBV7-3,TRBD1,.,TRBJ1-2
TGTGCCAGCAACCTACAGGAGTTCTATGGCTACACCTTC,CASNLQEFYGYTF,TRBV2,.,.,TRBJ1-2
TGTGCCAGTAGTATAACTAGCGGGAGCACAGATACGCAGTATTTT,CASSITSGSTDTQYF,TRBV19,TRBD2,.,TRBJ2-3
TGTGCCAGCAGTCAGGACAGGGGCAGTGGAGAGACCCAGTACTTC,CASSQDRGSGETQYF,TRBV6-5,TRBD1,.,TRBJ2-5
TGTGCCAGCAGTTATATACCCGGGACAGGTGGGACTGAAGCTTTCTTT,CASSYIPGTGGTEAFF,TRBV6-2/TRBV6-3,TRBD1,.,TRBJ1-1
TGTGCCAGCAGTTGGGACGGCAAAGAGACCCAGTACTTC,CASSWDGKETQYF,TRBV12-3/TRBV12-4,.,.,TRBJ2-5
TGCAGCGTTGTCGGGGACAGGGGGGTTAATGAGCAGTTCTTC,CSVVGDRGVNEQFF,TRBV29-1,TRBD1,.,TRBJ2-1
TGTGCCAGCAGCAAACGGAGGGCTTCGGGAGGGCCCCAGCATTTT,CASSKRRASGGPQHF,TRBV6-5,.,.,TRBJ1-5
TGCGCCAGCAGACCACTAGCGGGAGAGGTCGTCACCGGGGAGCTGTTTTTT,CASRPLAGEVVTGELFF,TRBV5-1,TRBD2,.,TRBJ2-2
TGTGCCAGAAGCTCTGGAGGGGAGACAGGGGGGACTCCGAACTATGGCTACACCTTC,CARSSGGETGGTPNYGYTF,TRBV5-3,TRBD1,.,TRBJ1-2
TGTGCCAGCAGTGAAGATGGTCTTCGCCAATCCTACTTC,CASSEDGLRQSYF,TRBV6-1,.,.,TRBJ2-4
TGTGCCAGCAGACTAGCGGGAGGGGGCACAGATACGCAGTATTTT,CASRLAGGGTDTQYF,TRBV6-5,TRBD2,few,TRBJ2-3
TGTGCCCGCTGTGAAGGGGGGGCGCGGGCGGGGAGCTCCTACAATGAGCAGTTCTTC,CARCEGGARAGSSYNEQFF,TRBV2,.,few,TRBJ2-1
TGTGCCAGCAGCTCCACAGATACGCAGTATTTT,CASSSTDTQYF,TRBV7-9,.,.,TRBJ2-3
TGTGCCCGCCGTGACGGGGGGGCGCGGGCGGGGAGCTCCTACAATGAGCAGTTCTTC,CARRDGGARAGSSYNEQFF,TRBV2,TRBD2,few,TRBJ2-1
TGTGCCAGCAGCTCCACGCCCCGCAGACCCAACAATGAGCAGTTCTTC,CASSSTPRRPNNEQFF,TRBV7-9,.,few,TRBJ2-1
TGTGCCATCAGTGAGTCTGAGGGAACGGGTCATGGCTACACCTTC,CAISESEGTGHGYTF,TRBV10-3,.,few,TRBJ1-2
TGCGCCAGCAGCCAAGAGCACTCTCCAAGCACAGATACGCAGTATTTT,CASSQEHSPSTDTQYF,TRBV4-1,.,.,TRBJ2-3
TGCGCCAGCAGCCCCCCATCAGGGCGGGATACGCAGTATTTT,CASSPPSGRDTQYF,TRBV4-1,.,.,TRBJ2-3
TGTGCCAGCGGGATGTACGGGACTAGCGGGAGTACAGATACGCAGTATTTT,CASGMYGTSGSTDTQYF,TRBV4-2,TRBD2,.,TRBJ2-3
TGTGCCAGCAGCTTAACCGGACTGAACCTTTACAATGAGCAGTTCTTC,CASSLTGLNLYNEQFF,TRBV5-5,.,medium-sized,TRBJ2-1
TGTGCCAGCAGCGTACGCGACGGGGGGGCCGGGGAGCTGTTTTTT,CASSVRDGGAGELFF,TRBV9,TRBD2,.,TRBJ2-2
TGTGCCAGCAGCAGTAGCGGGGGCCCGGGGGGGACCCAGTACTTC,CASSSSGGPGGTQYF,TRBV6-6,TRBD2,.,TRBJ2-5
TGTGCCAGTAGTATAAGGGCGGGGGATGGCACTGAAGCTTTCTTT,CASSIRAGDGTEAFF,TRBV19,.,.,TRBJ1-1
TGTGCCAGCAGTTTAGGGACTAGCGGAGTATACCAAGAGACCCAGTACTTC,CASSLGTSGVYQETQYF,TRBV27,TRBD2,.,TRBJ2-5
TGTGCCTGCTGTTACGGGGGGGCGGGGGTGGGGAGCTCCTACAATGAGCAGTTCTTC,CACCYGGAGVGSSYNEQFF,TRBV2,TRBD2,.,TRBJ2-1
TGCAGTGCTAGTAGGGGTCTGAACACTGAAGCTTTCTTT,CSASRGLNTEAFF,TRBV20-1,.,.,TRBJ1-1
TGTGCCACCAGCAGGGCGAGGCGTCAGCCCCAGCATTTT,CATSRARRQPQHF,TRBV15,.,.,TRBJ1-5
TGTGCCATCAGTCACGGGACTAGCGGGAGGCGCGAGCAGTTCTTC,CAISHGTSGRREQFF,TRBV10-3,TRBD2,once,TRBJ2-1
TGTGCCAGCAGCGCCGATAGACAGGGGGAGGACTATGGCTACACCTTC,CASSADRQGEDYGYTF,TRBV9,TRBD1,.,TRBJ1-2
TGTGCCAGTAGTAACACGGGACAGGGTGGCAATCAGCCCCAGCATTTT,CASSNTGQGGNQPQHF,TRBV19,TRBD1,.,TRBJ1-5
TGTGCCAGCTCACCAGAAGGCCAGCATAATGAAAAACTGTTTTTT,CASSPEGQHNEKLFF,TRBV18,.,.,TRBJ1-4
TGTGCCAGCAGTCCCCCCCGACGCCTGAACACCGGGGAGCTGTTTTTT,CASSPPRRLNTGELFF,TRBV6-2/TRBV6-3,.,.,TRBJ2-2
TGTGCCAGCAGTTACTCAGGGGGGGTGAGCACAGATACGCAGTATTTT,CASSYSGGVSTDTQYF,TRBV6-5,.,.,TRBJ2-3
TGTGCCAGTAGTGTACCGGGACAGGGGCCAAATCAGCCCCAGCATTTT,CASSVPGQGPNQPQHF,TRBV19,TRBD1,.,TRBJ1-5
TGTGCCAGCAGTTACTCGCCAGGGGAGACTGAAGCTTTCTTT,CASSYSPGETEAFF,TRBV6-5,.,.,TRBJ1-1
TGTGCCAGCAGTGACGAGCAGTACTTC,CASSDEQYF,TRBV6-4,.,.,TRBJ2-7
TGTGCCAGCAGTAGGGGAGGGTCAACTGGAAACACCATATATTTT,CASSRGGSTGNTIYF,TRBV6-5,.,.,TRBJ1-3
TGCGCCAGCAGCCACCAGTCGTCGGGGTTCACAGATACGCAGTATTTT,CASSHQSSGFTDTQYF,TRBV5-1,.,.,TRBJ2-3
TGTGCCAGCAGCTTAGGGGCGGGGGGCCCCAATGAGCAGTTCTTC,CASSLGAGGPNEQFF,TRBV7-2,TRBD2,.,TRBJ2-1
TGTGCCAGCAGCCCGGGGACAGGACCCTACGAGCAGTACTTC,CASSPGTGPYEQYF,TRBV14,TRBD1,.,TRBJ2-7
TGTGCCAGTAGAAAACAGGGGGCGGGCGAGCAGTACTTC,CASRKQGAGEQYF,TRBV19,TRBD1,.,TRBJ2-7
TGCGCCAGCAGCCAAGATGCGGGACTCACAGATACGCAGTATTTT,CASSQDAGLTDTQYF,TRBV4-1,.,.,TRBJ2-3
TGTGCCAGCAGCCCTGGGTGGGGGCAGCCGGAAGAGACCCAGTACTTC,CASSPGWGQPEETQYF,TRBV5-6,.,.,TRBJ2-5
TGTGCCAGCAGCCTCCCCGGACTAGCGGAACGGAGCTCCTACAATGAGCAGTTCTTC,CASSLPGLAERSSYNEQFF,TRBV28,TRBD2,.,TRBJ2-1
TGCGCCAGCAGCTTCGGGAACAGGGCTAGCACAGATACGCAGTATTTT,CASSFGNRASTDTQYF,TRBV5-1,.,.,TRBJ2-3
TGTGCCAGCAGCGGGACACCTGATCAGCCCCAGCATTTT,CASSGTPDQPQHF,TRBV5-6,.,.,TRBJ1-5